Listed below are T cell receptor beta chains from one sample, sequenced in a study of Graves' ophthalmopathy and Graves' hyperthyroidism. TCRdb called the multiplex PCR reads again in MiXCR, with one record for every CDR3 protein. The sample lists over 450,000 distinct CDR3 sequences; 13% to 15% were seen once. Sequences were obtained from blood. Source of these receptors: a woman in her twenties or thirties with Graves' ophthalmopathy. CDR3s include the opening cysteine and the closing phenylalanine or tryptophan. The order of the fields is J gene, D gene, clone size, V gene, CDR3 protein, CDR3 DNA. A D gene is named only where the DNA matches it firmly. A clone size is listed for some rows: how often the clone was seen (once, few, many), or a class if it is expanded.

TRBJ2-5	TRBD2	NA	TRBV3-1	CASSQLAGRGFGTQYF	TGTGCCAGCAGCCAACTAGCGGGAAGGGGATTCGGGACCCAGTACTTC
TRBJ2-7	NA	many	TRBV5-1	CASSPGGLSSYEQYF	TGCGCCAGCAGCCCGGGGGGCCTAAGCTCCTACGAGCAGTACTTC
TRBJ1-2	NA	many	TRBV25-1	CASSWDPKFDGYTF	TGTGCCAGCAGTTGGGATCCCAAGTTCGATGGCTACACCTTC
TRBJ1-1	TRBD1	many	TRBV11-2	CASSLDRGQSEAFF	TGTGCCAGCAGCTTAGACAGGGGGCAAAGCGAAGCTTTCTTT
TRBJ2-7	NA	NA	TRBV6-5	CASSLRGFYEQYF	TGTGCCAGCAGTTTGAGGGGGTTCTACGAGCAGTACTTC
TRBJ2-7	TRBD2	many	TRBV5-1	CASSWHSSGGREQYF	TGCGCCAGCAGCTGGCACTCAAGCGGGGGGCGCGAGCAGTACTTC
TRBJ2-7	NA	NA	TRBV27	CASSLSYQGEGEQYF	TGTGCCAGCAGTTTATCGTACCAGGGCGAGGGGGAGCAGTACTTC
TRBJ2-4	NA	NA	TRBV28	CASSLGGFGAKNIQYF	TGTGCCAGCAGCCTTGGGGGATTTGGGGCCAAAAACATTCAGTACTTC
TRBJ1-1	NA	NA	TRBV7-2	CASSRGGVNTEAFF	TGTGCCAGCAGCCGTGGGGGGGTGAACACTGAAGCTTTCTTT
TRBJ2-7	TRBD2	many	TRBV6-5	CASSRRTSGNYEQYF	TGTGCCAGCAGTCGCCGGACTAGCGGGAACTACGAGCAGTACTTC
TRBJ2-5	TRBD2	few	TRBV20-1	CSAARGRETKYF	TGCAGTGCCGCTCGGGGGAGGGAGACCAAGTACTTC
TRBJ1-5	NA	many	TRBV6-2/TRBV6-3	CASSSRPGENQPQHF	TGTGCCAGCAGTTCCCGTCCCGGGGAAAATCAGCCCCAGCATTTT
TRBJ1-3	NA	many	TRBV10-3	CAISVTGENTIYF	TGTGCCATCAGTGTAACAGGCGAGAACACCATATATTTT
TRBJ1-6	NA	few	TRBV18	CASSPLGQGAFNSPLHF	TGTGCCAGCTCACCACTTGGACAAGGAGCGTTTAATTCACCCCTCCACTTT
TRBJ2-5	NA	few	TRBV6-1	CASSPVGVFQETQYF	TGTGCCAGCAGCCCTGTAGGGGTTTTCCAAGAGACCCAGTACTTC
TRBJ1-1	NA	once	TRBV5-1	CASSRTVTSEAFF	TGCGCCAGCAGCCGGACGGTTACGTCTGAAGCTTTCTTT
TRBJ1-2	NA	many	TRBV7-9	CASSLGQNPNYGYTF	TGTGCCAGCAGCTTAGGACAGAACCCTAACTATGGCTACACCTTC
TRBJ2-2	TRBD2	NA	TRBV5-1	CASSPRTSGGSGELFF	TGCGCCAGCAGCCCCCGGACTAGCGGGGGATCCGGGGAGCTGTTTTTT
TRBJ2-7	TRBD2	many	TRBV7-4	CASSSGLAGIYEQYF	TGTGCCAGCAGCAGCGGACTAGCGGGGATCTACGAGCAGTACTTC
TRBJ2-5	NA	many	TRBV5-1	CASRGHNEETQYF	TGCGCCAGCAGAGGACATAACGAAGAGACCCAGTACTTC
TRBJ1-1	NA	many	TRBV24-1	CATRALGPTTEAFF	TGTGCCACCAGGGCGTTGGGGCCCACAACTGAAGCTTTCTTT
TRBJ2-7	NA	NA	TRBV28	CASSYSSRLEQYF	TGTGCCAGCAGTTACTCGTCTAGGCTCGAGCAGTACTTC
TRBJ1-6	NA	many	TRBV28	CASSLIMNSPLHF	TGTGCCAGCAGCTTGATTATGAATTCACCCCTCCACTTT
TRBJ1-3	NA	many	TRBV6-5	CASTPGTSRGNTIYF	TGTGCCAGCACCCCCGGGACAAGCAGAGGAAACACCATATATTTT
TRBJ2-7	TRBD1	NA	TRBV27	CASSIRDRIYEQYF	TGTGCCAGCAGTATCCGGGACAGAATCTACGAGCAGTACTTC
TRBJ2-7	TRBD1	many	TRBV28	CASSGFGTASYEQYF	TGTGCCAGCAGTGGCTTCGGGACAGCCTCCTACGAGCAGTACTTC
TRBJ2-2	NA	many	TRBV6-1	CASSELGGSRELFF	TGTGCCAGCAGTGAATTAGGGGGGTCGCGGGAGCTGTTTTTT
TRBJ2-7	NA	many	TRBV7-8	CASQHEGTSEQYF	TGTGCCAGCCAGCACGAGGGGACGTCCGAGCAGTACTTC
TRBJ2-2	NA	NA	TRBV12-3/TRBV12-4	CASSIGQIHTGELFF	TGTGCCAGCAGTATCGGACAGATCCACACCGGGGAGCTGTTTTTT
TRBJ1-1	NA	NA	TRBV4-1	CASSQDQGLNTEAFF	TGCGCCAGCAGCCAAGATCAGGGGCTGAACACTGAAGCTTTCTTT
TRBJ2-7	NA	many	TRBV6-2/TRBV6-3	CASSYSSRGTGLLEQYF	TGTGCCAGCAGTTACTCGAGCAGGGGAACTGGACTACTGGAGCAGTACTTC
TRBJ1-2	NA	many	TRBV4-1	CASSQTTGTYYGYTF	TGCGCCAGCAGCCAAACGACAGGAACCTACTATGGCTACACCTTC